The clone carrying this T cell receptor (beta chain) appeared a few times. Its antigen is as yet unknown. Germline loops: CDR1 SGHRS, CDR2 YFSETQ. V lost 0 bases, J lost 4 bases, and 12 bases lay in between. This CDR3 has 15 amino acids. The sample is drawn from a study of T-cell memory formation after mild COVID-19. At the level of the study: The TCR clusters were mostly specific to one donor.

Study-wide findings and caveats: Several responding clones turned up in pre-infection memory, indicating that cross-reactive memory may have taken part.

A 5'RACE reaction primed in the constant segment made cDNA libraries of TCR alpha and TCR beta, and these carried sample barcodes and UMIs. Each CDR3 protein is one row after TCRdb ran MiXCR on the 5' RACE reads. The table shows approximately 350,000 distinct CDR3 sequences, with 28% occurring only once. Sequencing was performed on PBMCs or a T cell subset sorted from them (not recorded which). The receptor was derived from an adult woman who had mild COVID-19 (a few samples of this study predate the infection). Cell type and time point are not known. The chain joins TRBV5-1 to TRBJ2-3; TRBD2 is a possible D gene (5 bases). The CDR3 coding sequence is TGCGCCAGCAGCTTGGTTGGTGGGAGAGCAGATACGCAGTATTTT. It codes for CASSLVGGRADTQYF.